Shown below are 23 T cell receptor beta chains from a single sample sequenced in a study of cytomegalovirus exposure and HLA in healthy donors. Amplification used 60 Vbeta primers and 13 Jbeta primers. The assay was immunoSEQ multiplex PCR, and TCRdb's table has in-frame clones only and misses some. Seen here are about 140,000 clones, around 85% observed once, and the top ten hold roughly 8.8%. Material for sequencing was PBMCs. These receptors were taken from a woman aged 50 to 60 in good health and CMV-seropositive.

This clone was detected a few times. The J gene is TRBJ1-1, the V gene TRBV6-5; maybe TRBD1 (5 bases). Between the trimmed V and J ends, which lost 6 bases and 11 bases, there was a span of 13 bases. The CDR3 consists of 11 residues. CDR1 is MNHEY and CDR2 is SVGAGI in the germline V gene. CDR3 DNA sequence: TGTGCCAGCAGCCTAGGGGACTGGGCTTTCTTT. It is translated as CASSLGDWAFF.

This clone was seen a single time. The J gene is TRBJ1-4, the V gene TRBV19; D remains unclear. Germline V CDR1 and CDR2: LNHDA, SQIVND (reference sequence). The ends were cut back, 2 bases at V and 5 bases at J, with 3 bases in the middle. CDR3 size: 12 residues. The CDR3 is CASSIQNEKLFF. Here the CDR3 DNA reads TGTGCCAGTAGTATACAGAATGAAAAACTGTTTTTT.

This clone was seen a few times. This sequence joins TRBV2 and TRBJ1-2; D call uncertain. The CDR3 sequence is 14 residues long. Germline V gene lookup returns CDR1 SNHLY and CDR2 FYNNEI. Trimming pared 0 bases from V and 8 bases from J, leaving 13 bases between. CDR3 sequence (DNA): TGTGCCAGCAGTGAAGCGCGTGCAGGTAAAGGCTACACCTTC. It specifies CASSEARAGKGYTF.

This chain links TRBV5-4 with TRBJ2-3, with 8 bases that match TRBD2. The length of the CDR3 is 15 residues. Unmatched junction bases numbered 6, after V lost 4 bases and J lost 2 bases. Germline assignment: CDR1 SGHNT and CDR2 YYREEE (reference sequence). The CDR3 nucleotides are TGTGCCAGCAGCATACGGGGGGGTCACACAGATACGCAGTATTTT. Its translation: CASSIRGGHTDTQYF.

The V and J genes are TRBV6-6 and TRBJ2-1, with 10 bases fitting TRBD2. The CDR3 is 15 amino acids. Looked up from germline, CDR1 is MNHNY and CDR2 is SVGAGI (reference sequence). Losses at the gene ends were 6 bases for V and 4 bases for J; bases not matched to a gene: 6. The chain's CDR3 is CASSRSSGGYNEQFF. As DNA, the CDR3 is TGTGCCAGCAGCCGATCTAGCGGGGGATACAATGAGCAGTTCTTC.

The chain combines TRBV28 with TRBJ2-7; a possible D gene is TRBD1 (5 bases). Per the germline V gene, CDR1 is MDHEN and CDR2 is SYDVKM. The CDR3 sequence is 14 residues long. Trimming removed 1 base at V and 3 bases at J, with 10 bases between. CDR3: CASSLLQGNYEQYF. The CDR3 DNA sequence: TGTGCCAGCAGTTTATTGCAGGGAAACTACGAGCAGTACTTC.

This clone was found a few times. V usage is TRBV30 and J usage is TRBJ1-1, with D possibly being TRBD1 (6 bases). This CDR3 is 11 amino acids long. V dropped 5 bases and J dropped 10 bases, with 14 bases sitting between them. The germline CDR1 and CDR2 sequences are GTSNPN and SVGIG (reference sequence). CDR3 bases: TGTGCCTGGGAACAAGGGGGGGCAGCTTTCTTT. It codes for CAWEQGGAAFF.

This chain links TRBV9 with TRBJ2-3; D is perhaps TRBD2 (7 bases). The CDR3 has 15 residues. V lost 0 bases to trimming and J lost 6 bases, with 14 bases between them. The germline CDR1 and CDR2 sequences are SGDLS and YYNGEE. CDR3 sequence: CASSVEGGVGDTQYF. The CDR3 DNA reads as TGTGCCAGCAGCGTAGAGGGGGGGGTTGGGGATACGCAGTATTTT.

The V call is TRBV7-9, the J call TRBJ1-2; D unresolved. Germline V gene sequence: CDR1 SEHNR, CDR2 FQNEAQ (reference sequence). The CDR3 extends over 12 amino acids. V lost 2 bases, J lost 5 bases, and 6 bases lay in between. The CDR3 protein is CASSLRDYGYTF. In DNA form, the CDR3 reads TGTGCCAGCAGCTTAAGAGATTATGGCTACACCTTC.

The rearrangement joins TRBV5-1 to TRBJ2-7, with D perhaps TRBD1 (5 bases). Germline CDR1 and CDR2: SGHRS and YFSETQ. The V gene lost 0 bases and the J gene lost 3 bases, with 10 bases spanning the gap. The CDR3 is 14 amino acids. CDR3 nucleotides: TGCGCCAGCAGCTTGGAGCCAGGGCACTACGAGCAGTACTTC. It is translated as CASSLEPGHYEQYF.

The chain combines TRBV28 with TRBJ1-2; 7 bases are shared with TRBD1. CDR3 length: 14 amino acids. CDR1 is MDHEN and CDR2 is SYDVKM in the germline V gene. The V segment lost 3 bases and the J segment 6 bases; nucleotides outside the gene matches: 7. The CDR3 DNA reads TGTGCCAGCAGTTTTACAGGGGAGAGGAATGGCTACACCTTC. Translation: CASSFTGERNGYTF.

The chain couples TRBV9 to TRBJ2-1, with 10 bases that match TRBD1. The junction had 9 bases not matched to a gene; V was cut back by 4 bases and J by 8 bases. CDR3 length equals 15 residues. Per the germline V gene, CDR1 is SGDLS and CDR2 is YYNGEE. The CDR3 is CASSPRQGAIDEQFF. CDR3 bases: TGTGCCAGCAGCCCTCGACAGGGGGCTATCGATGAGCAGTTCTTC. Combining the CDR3 with reference TRBV9 and TRBJ2-1 gives the whole variable domain DSGVTQTPKHLITATGQRVTLRCSPRSGDLSVYWYQQSLDQGLQFLIQYYNGEERAKGNILERFSAQQFPDLHSELNLSSLELGDSALYFCASSPRQGAIDEQFFGPGTRLTVL.

The gene calls are TRBV7-9 and TRBJ2-6; 11 nucleotides line up with TRBD1. The CDR3 contains 17 residues. V lost 7 bases to trimming and J lost 8 bases; unmatched junction nucleotides: 13. Germline loops: CDR1 SEHNR, CDR2 FQNEAQ (reference sequence). The CDR3 sequence is CASTTPFRTGGTNVLTF. CDR3 in DNA: TGTGCCAGCACCACACCCTTCCGGACAGGGGGCACCAACGTCCTGACTTTC.

In nucleotides, the CDR3 is TGTGCCAGCAGCCTAGACAGGGGTTTTGAGCAGTACTTC. Its translation is CASSLDRGFEQYF. This sequence joins TRBV5-4 and TRBJ2-7; 8 nucleotides align to TRBD1. Germline trimming cut 4 bases from V and 7 bases from J; bases unmatched to any gene: 7. CDR3 length equals 13 residues. Germline V lookup: CDR1 SGHNT, CDR2 YYREEE (reference sequence). Full variable domain (remainder filled in from reference TRBV5-4 and TRBJ2-7): ETGVTQSPTHLIKTRGQQVTLRCSSQSGHNTVSWYQQALGQGPQFIFQYYREEENGRGNFPPRFSGLQFPNYSSELNVNALELDDSALYLCASSLDRGFEQYFGPGTRLTVT.

The rearrangement uses TRBV7-2 and TRBJ2-7; 8 bases line up with TRBD1. The J segment lost 7 bases and the V segment lost 3 bases, leaving 8 bases of the junction unmatched. The length of the CDR3 is 14 residues. Per germline, CDR1 SGHTA and CDR2 FQGNSA. The CDR3 region has the DNA TGTGCCAGCAGCTTCTGGACAGGGCCGGAAGAGCAGTACTTC. Translated, it gives CASSFWTGPEEQYF.

This clone occurred a few times. V is TRBV9 and J is TRBJ1-1; D is ambiguous. V shed 0 bases and J shed 2 bases, with 14 bases lying between them. Germline assignment: CDR1 SGDLS and CDR2 YYNGEE. This CDR3 is built from 16 residues. In nucleotides, the CDR3 is TGTGCCAGCAGCGTAGGACTCCCAGGAGGAAACACTGAAGCTTTCTTT. Translated, it gives CASSVGLPGGNTEAFF.

V and J are TRBV6-5 and TRBJ1-5; 10 nucleotides align to TRBD1. This CDR3 is 15 amino acids long. Germline V lookup: CDR1 MNHEY, CDR2 SVGAGI. Germline trimming cut 8 bases from V and 5 bases from J; bases unmatched to any gene: 9. The CDR3 coding sequence is TGTGCCAGCGGCCGGAAGACAGGGGGCTATCAGCCCCAGCATTTT. It codes for CASGRKTGGYQPQHF.

The chain recombines TRBV14 with TRBJ2-6, with D possibly TRBD2 on 6 matching bases. V shed 4 bases and J shed 4 bases, with 17 bases lying between them. The CDR3 consists of 17 residues. Germline loops: CDR1 SGHDN, CDR2 FVKESK. This CDR3 is CASSPITGRGGANVLTF. CDR3 nucleotides: TGTGCCAGCAGCCCTATAACCGGACGGGGGGGGGCCAACGTCCTGACTTTC.

This clone was counted once. V is TRBV30 and J is TRBJ1-5; no clear D gene. V was cut by 0 bases and J by 4 bases, with 13 bases left in between. Germline loops: CDR1 GTSNPN, CDR2 SVGIG (reference sequence). The CDR3 extends over 15 amino acids. The CDR3 loop reads CAWSVVGLPNQPQHF. CDR3 DNA: TGTGCCTGGAGTGTCGTCGGTTTACCAAATCAGCCCCAGCATTTT. The variable domain in full, with the rest retrieved from reference TRBV30 and TRBJ1-5, is SQTIHQWPATLVQPVGSPLSLECTVEGTSNPNLYWYRQAAGRGLQLLFYSVGIGQISSEVPQNLSASRPQDRQFILSSKKLLLSDSGFYLCAWSVVGLPNQPQHFGDGTRLSIL.

Notes on this clone: One end of the junction is discordant with germline, which a read error may explain. The chain uses TRBV7-7 and TRBJ2-7; D is undetermined. The V gene's germline CDR1 is SSHAT and CDR2 FNYEAQ (reference sequence). The CDR3 is made up of 13 amino acids. CDR3 coding DNA: TGTGCTAGCAGCTTATACGCGTCGGACGAGCAGTACTTC. This gives the protein CASSLYASDEQYF. Combining the CDR3 with reference TRBV7-7 and TRBJ2-7 gives the whole variable domain GAGVSQSPRYKVTKRGQDVTLRCDPISSHATLYWYQQALGQGPEFLTYFNYEAQPDKSGLPSDRFSAERPEGSISTLTIQRTEQRDSAMYRCASSLYASDEQYFGPGTRLTVT.

This rearrangement joins TRBV6-1 to TRBJ2-7, with a possible D match to TRBD1 (5 bases). Trimming stripped 6 bases from V and 4 bases from J, with 10 bases between. The CDR3 loop spans 12 amino acids. The V gene's germline CDR1 is MNHNS and CDR2 SASEGT. The CDR3 reads CASSLQVYEQYF. Written as DNA, the CDR3 is TGTGCCAGCAGCTTACAGGTGTACGAGCAGTACTTC.

The V call is TRBV30, the J call TRBJ2-1, with a weak D call TRBD2 (6 bases). This CDR3 contains 16 residues. Looked up from germline, CDR1 is GTSNPN and CDR2 is SVGIG (reference sequence). With 0 bases removed from V and 3 bases from J, the gap between germline ends came to 15 bases. The DNA of the CDR3 is TGTGCCTGGAGTGTACAGAGTAGCGGTTACTACAATGAGCAGTTCTTC. The encoded protein is CAWSVQSSGYYNEQFF. Together with reference TRBV30 and TRBJ2-1, the CDR3 gives the full variable domain: SQTIHQWPATLVQPVGSPLSLECTVEGTSNPNLYWYRQAAGRGLQLLFYSVGIGQISSEVPQNLSASRPQDRQFILSSKKLLLSDSGFYLCAWSVQSSGYYNEQFFGPGTRLTVL.

This chain links TRBV19 with TRBJ2-7, with 7 bases fitting TRBD1. Germline V gene data show CDR1 as LNHDA and CDR2 as SQIVND (reference sequence). V shed 5 bases, J shed 0 bases, and the junction held 7 bases outside the gene matches. The CDR3 sequence is 15 residues long. As DNA, the CDR3 is TGTGCCAGTAGTCATCGGACAGGTAGCTCCTACGAGCAGTACTTC. Translation: CASSHRTGSSYEQYF.